These T cell receptor beta chains were read from a single sample in a study of vaccination effects on CD4 cells after COVID-19. Using immunoSEQ multiplex PCR, the repertoire was profiled, and TCRdb retains in-frame clones only, with some absent. This table holds under 55,000 clones, approximately 77% found once. Their antigens remain unidentified. Sequences were derived from CD4+ T cells from PBMCs cultured with a peptide pool, sampled before COVID-19 vaccination. These TCRs come from a human donor who had a prior SARS-CoV-2 infection. CDR3s include the opening cysteine and the closing phenylalanine or tryptophan.

V gene	J gene	CDR3 protein
TRBV28	TRBJ1-1	CASSDPGQGNTEAFF
TRBV11-1	TRBJ2-1	CASSFSLYNEQFF
TRBV21-1	TRBJ2-1	CAMNEQFF
TRBV3-1/TRBV3-2	TRBJ2-3	CASSLSDTQYF
TRBV21-1	TRBJ1-4	CADPQGASEKLFF
TRBV19	TRBJ1-2	CASSIQGRPYGYTF
TRBV9	TRBJ2-7	CASSSHSGTSLYEQYF
TRBV5-8	TRBJ2-5	CASSLPTGPPGETQYF
TRBV6-6	TRBJ2-7	CASRLRLAGESEQYF
TRBV5-4	TRBJ1-1	CASSASRGLNTEAFF
TRBV2	TRBJ2-7	CASSGQGLAYEQYF
TRBV3-1/TRBV3-2	TRBJ1-1	CASSQGLGQDGGAFF
TRBV7-2	TRBJ1-2	CASSLQGAGYGYTF
TRBV18	TRBJ2-5	CASSPRTGGGETQYF
TRBV4-2	TRBJ2-3	CASSPKGAATDTQYF
TRBV2	TRBJ1-3	CASSAYSSGNTIYF
TRBV6-5	TRBJ2-1	CASTWTSSYNEQFF
TRBV2	TRBJ2-7	CASTRGVGSRYEQYF
TRBV30	TRBJ2-7	CAWSVPGFEEQYF
TRBV30	TRBJ1-2	CAWIGGLHYGYTF
TRBV18	TRBJ2-3	CASSGPGLYTDTQYF
TRBV5-1	TRBJ1-6	CASSTTGGGGYNSPLHF
TRBV20-1	TRBJ2-1	CSASPLVGDRGEQFF
TRBV19	TRBJ2-6	CASSARRDPSGANVLTF
TRBV2	TRBJ1-4	CASSDLRGRISEKLFF
TRBV24-1	TRBJ2-2	CATSQAGGDTGELFF
TRBV7-2	TRBJ2-5	CASSLYRGGETQYF
TRBV28	TRBJ1-5	CAGGSSNQPQHF
TRBV12-3/TRBV12-4	TRBJ1-1	CASSFKQNTEAFF